The present T cell receptor (beta chain) was sequenced within a study of blood T cells in healthy people across ages. The second PCR ran roughly 7 to 11 cycles with a sample-barcoded 5' primer and J-beta primers. TCRdb passed the 5' RACE reads through MiXCR, listing each CDR3 protein once. The sample includes 850,000 to 1,000,000 distinct CDR3 sequences, roughly 51% of them seen just once. V lost 7 bases, J lost 9 bases, and 12 bases lay in between. The CDR3 has 12 amino acids. Per germline, CDR1 KGHDR and CDR2 SFDVKD. This clonotype was seen a handful of times. The receptor's source is an older woman in good health. The chain uses TRBV24-1 and TRBJ2-1; TRBD1 might be the D (6 bases). The specimen sequenced was blood. The CDR3: CATSQGPGEQFF. CDR3 DNA sequence: TGTGCCACCAGCCAGGGGCCAGGTGAGCAGTTCTTC.